The 3 T cell receptor beta chains presented below share a single source sample, sequenced in a study of T cells after yellow fever vaccination. Using its own MiXCR run on the 5' RACE reads, TCRdb lists one record per CDR3 protein. The sample contains about 340,000 distinct CDR3 sequences, roughly 8.7% of which appear only once. The specimen was PBMCs, collected on the day of the first yellow fever vaccination. Source of these receptors: a man aged 18 to 29 who received the YFV17D yellow fever vaccine.

This clonotype was picked up many times. The V gene is TRBV29-1, the J gene TRBJ2-2; D unresolved. V lost 2 bases to trimming and J lost 3 bases, with 10 bases between them. Germline CDR1 and CDR2: SQVTM and ANQGSEA. CDR3 size: 14 residues. CDR3 protein: CSVESVSHTGELFF. Here the CDR3 DNA reads TGCAGCGTTGAATCTGTTTCTCACACCGGGGAGCTGTTTTTT.

The sample holds a few counts of this clonotype. The J gene is TRBJ1-1, the V gene TRBV5-1; tentative D call: TRBD1 (5 bases). Deletions cut 5 bases from V and 2 bases from J, with 13 bases between. CDR3 size: 14 residues. Germline V gene data show CDR1 as SGHRS and CDR2 as YFSETQ. CDR3 in amino acids: CASSAGRENTEAFF. The CDR3 region has the DNA TGCGCCAGCAGTGCAGGGCGCGAAAACACTGAAGCTTTCTTT.

This clonotype came up a few times. V and J are TRBV11-2 and TRBJ2-1; TRBD2 aligns across 7 bases. J was trimmed by 5 bases and V by 5 bases; bases with no gene match: 9. The CDR3 length is 15 residues. The germline CDR1 and CDR2 sequences are SGHAT and FQNNGV. The CDR3, as DNA: TGTGCCAGCAGCCAGGGAGAGCGGGGAGACAATGAGCAGTTCTTC. Residues: CASSQGERGDNEQFF.